The 23 T cell receptor beta chains below come from one sample, sequenced in a study of a mutant IDH1 vaccine in newly diagnosed glioma. Time point defined: week 47, end of study. Alongside topical imiquimod, each dose of vaccine comprised 300 ug of mutant IDH1 20-mer peptide. These receptors have no identified antigens. The method was immunoSEQ multiplex PCR; TCRdb's version includes in-frame clones alone and lacks a portion of them. The sample has almost 95,000 clones; roughly 90% are singletons. The sequencing here drew on PBMCs, taken from a glioma patient whose treatment included an IDH1 peptide vaccine. The receptors come from a woman aged 45-65 years with glioma.

This chain uses TRBV7-9 with TRBJ2-7, with D perhaps matching TRBD1 or TRBD2 (5 bases each). The CDR3 runs to 16 residues. From germline, CDR1 is SEHNR and CDR2 FQNEAQ (reference sequence). Trimming removed 1 base at V and 0 bases at J, with 13 bases between. CDR3 in amino acids: CASSLEGRLDSYEQYF. DNA of the CDR3: TGTGCCAGCAGCTTAGAGGGACGTCTAGACTCCTACGAGCAGTACTTC.

This clone has a handful of counts. V is TRBV7-9 and J is TRBJ2-5; D possibly corresponds to TRBD2 (5 bases). CDR3 length: 14 amino acids. V gave up 6 bases and J gave up 1 base, with 12 bases separating them. The germline V gene encodes CDR1 SEHNR and CDR2 FQNEAQ (reference sequence). CDR3 region: CASSISEVQETQYF. For the CDR3, the DNA is TGTGCCAGCAGTATCTCGGAGGTCCAAGAGACCCAGTACTTC. The entire variable domain, with the rest obtained from reference TRBV7-9 and TRBJ2-5, is as follows: DTGVSQNPRHKITKRGQNVTFRCDPISEHNRLYWYRQTLGQGPEFLTYFQNEAQLEKSRLLSDRFSAERPKGSFSTLEIQRTEQGDSAMYLCASSISEVQETQYFGPGTRLLVL.

The rearrangement joins TRBV7-9 to TRBJ1-3, with 8 bases matching TRBD1. This CDR3 comprises 15 residues. Germline CDR1 is SEHNR and CDR2 is FQNEAQ (reference sequence). With 5 bases clipped from V and 2 bases from J, the junction kept 5 bases outside the gene matches. DNA of the CDR3: TGTGCCAGCAGCACACAACAGGGGGCTGGAAACACCATATATTTT. Its protein product is CASSTQQGAGNTIYF.

The J gene is TRBJ2-7, the V gene TRBV5-1; 11 positions match TRBD1. The length of the CDR3 is 15 residues. Germline CDR1 SGHRS, CDR2 YFSETQ. J was trimmed by 1 base and V by 4 bases; bases with no gene match: 4. CDR3 region: CASSQGTGGSYEQYF. DNA for the CDR3: TGCGCCAGCAGCCAGGGGACAGGGGGATCCTACGAGCAGTACTTC.

V usage is TRBV10-3 and J usage is TRBJ1-6, with D uncertain. This CDR3 spans 13 amino acids. Trimming took off 5 bases at V and 8 bases at J, with 10 bases between the two ends. CDR1 is ENHRY, CDR2 SYGVKD, per germline. The CDR3 nucleotides are TGTGCCATCAGTTCAGTGCTGGATTCACCCCTCCACTTT. Translation gives CAISSVLDSPLHF.

The V gene is TRBV7-2, the J gene TRBJ1-2; D perhaps matches TRBD1 (6 bases). CDR3 size: 13 residues. Per the germline V gene, CDR1 is SGHTA and CDR2 is FQGNSA. With 6 bases removed from V and 7 bases from J, the gap between germline ends came to 15 bases. The CDR3 nucleotides are TGTGCCAGCAGTCAGACAGGCTCTGGTGGCTACACCTTC. Translation: CASSQTGSGGYTF. Full variable domain (remainder filled in from reference TRBV7-2 and TRBJ1-2): GAGVSQSPSNKVTEKGKDVELRCDPISGHTALYWYRQSLGQGLEFLIYFQGNSAPDKSGLPSDRFSAERTGGSVSTLTIQRTQQEDSAVYLCASSQTGSGGYTFGSGTRLTVV.

The chain has TRBV7-6 and TRBJ2-5; TRBD2 matches 11 bases. The DNA end is more similar to TRBJ2-7, so the J call may be wrong. The CDR3 spans 15 residues. Germline CDR1 is SGHVS and CDR2 is FNYEAQ. CDR3 sequence reads: CASSLASGRAHEQYF. The CDR3 DNA follows: TGTGCCAGCAGCTTAGCTAGCGGGAGGGCTCACGAGCAGTACTTC.

The chain joins TRBV2 to TRBJ1-2; 9 bases map to TRBD1. The CDR3 has 13 amino acids. Germline lookup yields CDR1 SNHLY and CDR2 FYNNEI. Trimming took 5 bases from V and 5 from J; bases not matched to a gene: 3. The CDR3 sequence is CASSRDRGYGYTF. The CDR3 bases are TGTGCCAGCAGTCGTGACAGGGGGTATGGCTACACCTTC.

This chain uses TRBV5-1 with TRBJ2-3; 8 positions match TRBD1. Losses at the gene ends were 0 bases for V and 3 bases for J; bases not matched to a gene: 6. Germline lookup yields CDR1 SGHRS and CDR2 YFSETQ. The CDR3 has 16 amino acids. DNA of the CDR3: TGCGCCAGCAGCTTGGCCATTAACAGGGGGACAGATACGCAGTATTTT. Protein sequence: CASSLAINRGTDTQYF.

The chain joins TRBV29-1 to TRBJ1-2; 9 nucleotides match TRBD1. The CDR3 totals 12 residues. V was pared by 5 bases and J by 8 bases, with 6 bases of the junction left unmatched. Germline CDR1 and CDR2: SQVTM and ANQGSEA. The CDR3: CSVLGTGYGYTF. CDR3 DNA sequence: TGCAGCGTTTTGGGGACAGGGTACGGCTACACCTTC. The complete variable domain, with remaining parts taken from reference TRBV29-1 and TRBJ1-2, reads SAVISQKPSRDICQRGTSLTIQCQVDSQVTMMFWYRQQPGQSLTLIATANQGSEATYESGFVIDKFPISRPNLTFSTLTVSNMSPEDSSIYLCSVLGTGYGYTFGSGTRLTVV.

This clone was observed a few times. V gene TRBV7-3 combines with J gene TRBJ2-2, with D perhaps matching TRBD2 (6 bases). Trimming pared 3 bases from V and 7 bases from J, leaving 15 bases between. CDR1 and CDR2 (germline): SGHTA, FQGTGA. The CDR3 runs to 15 residues. The CDR3 loop reads CASSFRDSAGGELFF. CDR3 DNA: TGTGCCAGCAGCTTCCGGGACTCTGCGGGCGGGGAGCTGTTTTTT.

The chain employs TRBV5-4 and TRBJ1-5; D is ambiguous. Germline V CDR1 and CDR2: SGHNT, YYREEE (reference sequence). This CDR3 is 13 amino acids long. V was shortened by 0 bases and J by 11 bases, with 12 bases between the two germline ends. CDR3 in amino acids: CASSLDRNGAQHF. The CDR3 DNA is TGTGCCAGCAGCTTGGACCGCAATGGGGCCCAGCATTTT.

CDR3: CASSPASRTGGLSGNTIYF. The CDR3 nucleotides read TGTGCCAGCTCACCAGCGTCGAGGACAGGGGGCCTCTCTGGAAACACCATATATTTT. The chain couples TRBV18 to TRBJ1-3, with TRBD1 matching 11 bases. The V gene's germline CDR1 is KGHSH and CDR2 LQKENI. The V gene end was trimmed by 2 bases and the J gene end by 0 bases; junction bases not matched to a gene: 9. This CDR3 has 19 residues.

The chain joins TRBV5-4 to TRBJ2-4; unclear D gene. Trimming shortened V by 0 bases and J by 0 bases, and 7 bases separated the two germline ends. The CDR3 runs 15 residues. Germline assignment: CDR1 SGHNT and CDR2 YYREEE (reference sequence). In DNA form, the CDR3 reads TGTGCCAGCAGCTTGGCGGGTTTAGCCAAAAACATTCAGTACTTC. This gives the protein CASSLAGLAKNIQYF.

The chain has TRBV6-8 and TRBJ2-5; tentatively, D is TRBD2 (6 bases). The germline V gene has CDR1 MNHGY and CDR2 SAAAGT. This CDR3 region has 17 residues. V was cut by 2 bases and J by 0 bases, with 16 bases left in between. The CDR3 loop reads CASSYGGLGQNQETQYF. The CDR3 coding sequence is TGTGCCAGCAGTTACGGAGGGTTGGGGCAGAACCAAGAGACCCAGTACTTC.

The gene calls are TRBV27 and TRBJ2-1; 7 bases match TRBD1. Germline CDR1 reads MNHEY; CDR2 reads SMNVEV (reference sequence). V lost 3 bases, J lost 4 bases, and 9 bases stayed unmatched. The CDR3 contains 16 residues. The CDR3 here is CASSLVPGTVYNEQFF. The CDR3 coding sequence is TGTGCCAGCAGTTTGGTACCGGGGACAGTGTACAATGAGCAGTTCTTC.

The chain links TRBV10-1 to TRBJ2-6; D is possibly TRBD1 or TRBD2 (6 bases each). Germline assignment: CDR1 WNHNN and CDR2 SYGVQD (reference sequence). This CDR3 comprises 15 residues. V lost 3 bases, J lost 2 bases, and 8 bases lay in between. The CDR3 sequence is CASSDGGPGANVLTF. The CDR3 bases are TGCGCCAGCAGTGATGGGGGGCCTGGGGCCAACGTCCTGACTTTC.

The chain recombines TRBV28 with TRBJ1-3; 9 nucleotides match TRBD1. Germline CDR1 and CDR2: MDHEN and SYDVKM. CDR3 length: 21 residues. Trimming cost V 6 bases and J 3 bases; bases outside gene matches: 24. CDR3 sequence (DNA): TGTGCCAGCAGCCCGCGAACTAAAATACAGGGGGCGAGTCGTTTTGGAAACACCATATATTTT. This encodes CASSPRTKIQGASRFGNTIYF.

This chain links TRBV27 with TRBJ1-5; tentatively, D is TRBD1 (5 bases). CDR3 length: 17 residues. Deletions cut 5 bases from V and 9 bases from J, with 26 bases between. Germline V lookup: CDR1 MNHEY, CDR2 SMNVEV (reference sequence). In nucleotides, the CDR3 is TGTGCCAGCAGTCCTCTGGTCCGGACCTACAGCGGGACGCCCCAGCATTTT. It codes for CASSPLVRTYSGTPQHF.

This clone came up once. V gene TRBV19 combines with J gene TRBJ2-7; the D gene is possibly TRBD2 (6 bases). Trimming took off 6 bases at V and 3 bases at J, with 15 bases between the two ends. This CDR3 is 14 amino acids long. Germline V lookup: CDR1 LNHDA, CDR2 SQIVND (reference sequence). This CDR3 is CASSKFGTGYEQYF. DNA of the CDR3: TGTGCCAGTAGCAAATTTGGGACTGGCTACGAGCAGTACTTC.

The V and J genes are TRBV19 and TRBJ1-4; TRBD1 agrees at 8 bases. This CDR3 has 16 residues. Trimming removed 8 bases from V and 1 base from J; junction bases left unmatched: 9. The V gene's germline CDR1 is LNHDA and CDR2 SQIVND (reference sequence). The CDR3 nucleotides read TGTGCCAGTCAAGGACAGGGAGGGAAAACTAATGAAAAACTGTTTTTT. This codes for CASQGQGGKTNEKLFF.

For this clone: An end of the junction does not agree with germline; a read error may underlie this. The J gene is TRBJ2-3, the V gene TRBV28, with D perhaps matching TRBD1 or TRBD2 (6 bases each). The CDR3 has 13 amino acids. Germline CDR1 and CDR2: MDHEN and SYDVKM. CDR3 region: CASRTGATNTQYF. Here the CDR3 DNA reads TGTGCCAGCAGAACGGGGGCCACAAATACGCAGTATTTT.

The rearrangement uses TRBV7-2 and TRBJ2-7, with 7 bases matching TRBD1. The CDR3 totals 13 residues. With 5 bases clipped from V and 2 bases from J, the junction kept 3 bases outside the gene matches. Per the germline V gene, CDR1 is SGHTA and CDR2 is FQGNSA. The DNA for the CDR3 is TGTGCCAGCAGCGACAGGGTAACCTACGAGCAGTACTTC. Residues: CASSDRVTYEQYF.